The 24 T cell receptor beta chains reported below all come from one sample, sequenced in a study of PD-1 blockade in classical Hodgkin lymphoma. All trial patients relapsed after autologous stem cell transplantation. This table comes from immunoSEQ multiplex PCR, and its TCRdb copy is limited to in-frame clones, with some not included. The repertoire includes just under 100,000 clones, 75% to 90% of them detected once, and 10% to 15% sits in the top ten. This sample comprised peripheral blood mononuclear cells (PBMCs), obtained at baseline. Receptors were obtained from a human donor with classical Hodgkin lymphoma.

The J gene is TRBJ1-1, the V gene TRBV18; D may be TRBD1 (6 bases). This CDR3 region has 11 residues. Trimming shortened V by 8 bases and J by 9 bases, and 13 bases separated the two germline ends. Germline-derived CDR1 and CDR2 are KGHSH and LQKENI. The CDR3, as DNA: TGTGCCAGCGCTCCGGGGGGCCAAGCTTTCTTT. Its protein product is CASAPGGQAFF.

V and J are TRBV30 and TRBJ2-3, with 9 bases lining up with TRBD2. The CDR3 spans 13 residues. Trimming took 3 bases from V and 3 from J; bases not matched to a gene: 1. In germline, CDR1 is GTSNPN, CDR2 SVGIG (reference sequence). CDR3 residues: CAWRLAGTDTQYF. The CDR3 DNA sequence: TGTGCCTGGAGGCTAGCGGGAACAGATACGCAGTATTTT.

The J gene is TRBJ1-5, the V gene TRBV12-5, with D perhaps matching TRBD1 (5 bases). V shed 6 bases and J shed 0 bases, with 12 bases lying between them. Germline assignment: CDR1 LGHNT and CDR2 FRNRAP. The CDR3 is 15 amino acids. CDR3 region: CASGGGSHSNQPQHF. DNA of the CDR3: TGTGCTAGTGGGGGGGGAAGCCATAGCAATCAGCCCCAGCATTTT.

This clone was recorded only once. The genes are TRBV19 and TRBJ1-1; D is possibly TRBD1 (5 bases). Germline assignment: CDR1 LNHDA and CDR2 SQIVND (reference sequence). V was trimmed by 2 bases and J by 0 bases, leaving 10 bases between them. The CDR3 length is 15 residues. CDR3 residues: CASSIFGGVNTEAFF. CDR3 DNA sequence: TGTGCCAGTAGTATATTCGGGGGGGTGAACACTGAAGCTTTCTTT.

This clone was seen a handful of times. The chain couples TRBV18 to TRBJ2-2, with a weak D call TRBD2 (5 bases). V dropped 0 bases and J dropped 4 bases, with 12 bases sitting between them. Per germline, CDR1 KGHSH and CDR2 LQKENI. This CDR3 is 16 amino acids long. CDR3 coding DNA: TGTGCCAGCTCACCACCATCGGGGTGGGGCACCGGGGAGCTGTTTTTT. Translating it yields CASSPPSGWGTGELFF. Looking up the rest from reference TRBV18 and TRBJ2-2 gives the full variable domain: NAGVMQNPRHLVRRRGQEARLRCSPMKGHSHVYWYRQLPEEGLKFMVYLQKENIIDESGMPKERFSAEFPKEGPSILRIQQVVRGDSAAYFCASSPPSGWGTGELFFGEGSRLTVL.

The CDR3 here is CASSQGLARGGEQFF. The CDR3 DNA reads TGTGCCAGCAGCCAAGGGCTAGCGAGGGGTGGTGAGCAGTTCTTC. The J gene is TRBJ2-1, the V gene TRBV14; perhaps TRBD2 as D (6 bases). The V gene lost 1 base and the J gene lost 9 bases, with 16 bases spanning the gap. Germline V lookup: CDR1 SGHDN, CDR2 FVKESK. This CDR3 contains 15 residues.

The chain is built from TRBV7-9 and TRBJ2-7, with a tentative D call TRBD1 (5 bases). With 2 bases removed from V and 6 bases from J, the gap between germline ends came to 11 bases. Looked up from germline, CDR1 is SEHNR and CDR2 is FQNEAQ (reference sequence). The CDR3 covers 13 residues. The CDR3 nucleotides read TGTGCCAGCAGCTTAAAGGGGAACGGCGAGCAGTACTTC. Translated: CASSLKGNGEQYF.

The chain uses TRBV28 and TRBJ1-2, with a tentative D call TRBD1 (5 bases). V shed 2 bases and J shed 3 bases, with 10 bases lying between them. The germline V gene encodes CDR1 MDHEN and CDR2 SYDVKM. This CDR3 contains 14 residues. Here the CDR3 reads CASSLGTDDYGYTF. CDR3 DNA: TGTGCCAGCAGTTTAGGGACGGATGACTATGGCTACACCTTC.

The DNA of the CDR3 is TGTGCCAGCAGTTTGATGAACGGTTACAATGAGCAGTTCTTC. It translates to CASSLMNGYNEQFF. The rearrangement joins TRBV7-3 to TRBJ2-1, with no clear D. CDR1 and CDR2 (germline): SGHTA, FQGTGA. Between the trimmed V and J ends, which lost 6 bases and 4 bases, there was a span of 13 bases. The CDR3 has 14 amino acids.

The rearrangement joins TRBV19 to TRBJ1-1, with TRBD1 matching over 7 bases. CDR1 is LNHDA, CDR2 SQIVND, per germline (reference sequence). The CDR3 loop spans 15 amino acids. Trimming at V came to 4 bases and at J to 0 bases, leaving 5 bases not matched to a gene. The CDR3 sequence is CASSTGTAMNTEAFF. The CDR3 DNA sequence: TGTGCCAGTAGTACAGGGACAGCTATGAACACTGAAGCTTTCTTT.

The chain employs TRBV6-5 and TRBJ2-5; 14 bases are a match to TRBD2. This CDR3 has 14 amino acids. Germline-derived CDR1 and CDR2 are MNHEY and SVGAGI. V dropped 6 bases and J dropped 5; count of bases not matched to a gene: 2. In DNA, the CDR3 is TGTGCCAGCAGCGGGACTAGCGGGAGTGAGACCCAGTACTTC. Translation gives CASSGTSGSETQYF.

J is TRBJ2-7 and V is TRBV23-1, with D tentatively TRBD1 (5 bases). TRBV23-1 is an ORF for which the function is uncertain. The CDR3 contains 16 residues. Between the trimmed V and J ends, which lost 2 bases and 2 bases, there was a span of 16 bases. This CDR3 is CASSQRTFSSPYEQYF. In nucleotides, the CDR3 is TGCGCCAGCAGTCAAAGGACATTTTCAAGCCCCTACGAGCAGTACTTC.

This clone was observed a few times. This chain uses TRBV5-4 with TRBJ2-2, with a weak D call TRBD2 (5 bases). This CDR3 contains 15 residues. In germline, CDR1 is SGHNT, CDR2 YYREEE (reference sequence). V gave up 4 bases and J gave up 7 bases, with 17 bases separating them. For the CDR3, the DNA is TGTGCCAGCAGCCTGGACCCCGGACTCCACGGGGAGCTGTTTTTT. Protein product: CASSLDPGLHGELFF.

For the CDR3, the DNA is TGCGCCAGCAGCTTGTGGGGACTAGCGGACAATGAGCAGTTCTTC. As protein: CASSLWGLADNEQFF. The gene calls are TRBV5-1 and TRBJ2-1; 11 nucleotides match TRBD2. V dropped 1 base and J dropped 5; count of bases not matched to a gene: 2. Germline CDR1 is SGHRS and CDR2 is YFSETQ. The CDR3 sequence is 15 residues long.

The chain recombines TRBV7-2 with TRBJ2-7, with D uncertain. The CDR3 consists of 14 residues. V was clipped by 6 bases and J by 1 base, with 13 bases between them. Germline V lookup: CDR1 SGHTA, CDR2 FQGNSA. The CDR3 loop reads CASRVTPISYEQYF. CDR3 bases: TGTGCCAGCAGGGTGACTCCAATTTCCTACGAGCAGTACTTC.

The V gene is TRBV9, the J gene TRBJ2-1, with 8 bases that match TRBD2. The V and J ends lost 7 bases and 7 bases, in that order; junction bases with no gene match: 10. The CDR3 length is 14 residues. CDR1 and CDR2 (germline): SGDLS, YYNGEE. Written as DNA, the CDR3 is TGTGCCAGCGGGGTTAGCGGGATCGTAAATGAGCAGTTCTTC. Its translation: CASGVSGIVNEQFF.

This clone was picked up one time. The chain is built from TRBV6-4 and TRBJ2-1; 9 bases map to TRBD2. After removal of 3 bases from V and 9 bases from J, the junction contained 3 bases not matched to a gene. The CDR3 is made up of 13 amino acids. Germline CDR1 reads MRHNA; CDR2 reads SNTAGT. CDR3 amino acids: CASSELAGGEQFF. For the CDR3, the DNA is TGTGCCAGCAGTGAACTAGCGGGCGGTGAGCAGTTCTTC.

By share of the sample, this clone is medium-sized. The gene calls are TRBV28 and TRBJ1-5, with 12 bases that match TRBD1. V lost 7 bases, J lost 7 bases, and 11 bases stayed unmatched. CDR1 is MDHEN, CDR2 SYDVKM, per germline. The CDR3 consists of 16 residues. CDR3 nucleotide sequence: TGTGCCAGCACCGAACCGGGACAGGGGGCCAGGCAGCCCCAGCATTTT. Its protein product is CASTEPGQGARQPQHF.

The J gene is TRBJ1-5, the V gene TRBV11-2, with 9 bases that match TRBD1. CDR1 is SGHAT and CDR2 is FQNNGV in the germline V gene. Unmatched junction bases numbered 3, after V lost 3 bases and J lost 6 bases. This CDR3 region has 14 residues. CDR3 amino acids: CASSLGQGGQPQHF. CDR3 nucleotides: TGTGCCAGCAGCTTGGGACAGGGCGGTCAGCCCCAGCATTTT.

The chain employs TRBV5-1 and TRBJ2-5; 8 nucleotides line up with TRBD1. V was pared by 4 bases and J by 2 bases, with 13 bases of the junction left unmatched. The germline V gene encodes CDR1 SGHRS and CDR2 YFSETQ. The CDR3 sequence is 17 residues long. CDR3: CASSPFAGTGHQETQYF. CDR3 DNA: TGCGCCAGCAGCCCTTTCGCTGGGACAGGTCATCAAGAGACCCAGTACTTC.

The chain carries TRBV10-1 and TRBJ2-5; 8 nucleotides line up with TRBD1. The CDR3 has 15 residues. Germline CDR1 WNHNN, CDR2 SYGVQD (reference sequence). J gave up 0 bases and V 2 bases, and 2 bases lay outside the gene matches. The CDR3, as DNA: TGCGCCAGCAGTGAGGGACAGGGAAACCAAGAGACCCAGTACTTC. Protein sequence: CASSEGQGNQETQYF.

The table lists this clone with a few counts. The chain couples TRBV11-2 to TRBJ2-1; 10 bases match TRBD2. The ends lost 2 bases at V and 4 bases at J; junction bases unmatched: 2. This CDR3 is 15 amino acids long. Per germline, CDR1 SGHAT and CDR2 FQNNGV. This chain's CDR3 is CASSLTSGAYNEQFF. Here the CDR3 DNA reads TGTGCCAGCAGCTTAACTAGCGGGGCGTACAATGAGCAGTTCTTC.

The DNA of the CDR3 is TGTGCCAGCAGCTTGTCGGGGCGGGAGATATATACGCAGTATTTT. This sequence encodes CASSLSGREIYTQYF. This chain uses TRBV5-5 with TRBJ2-3, with 7 bases aligning to TRBD2. Trimming at V came to 1 base and at J to 7 bases, leaving 9 bases not matched to a gene. Germline loops: CDR1 SGHKS, CDR2 YYEKEE (reference sequence). This CDR3 has 15 residues.

This clone has just a few counts. The gene calls are TRBV7-2 and TRBJ2-7; D not certain. V lost 5 bases and J 7 bases, leaving 15 bases between the germline ends. Germline CDR1 reads SGHTA; CDR2 reads FQGNSA. The CDR3 totals 13 residues. The CDR3 DNA reads TGTGCCAGCAGCCGCAACTCCCCTCGGGAGCAGTACTTC. Amino acids: CASSRNSPREQYF.